These 13 T cell receptor beta chains originate from one sample sequenced in a study of OX40 agonist ivuxolimab in advanced cancers. The assay was immunoSEQ multiplex PCR, and TCRdb's table has in-frame clones only and misses some. The sample contains about 77,000 clones, 85% to 90% of which appear only once. This specimen was CD4+ or CD8+ T cells sorted from blood, taken in a trial of the OX40 agonist ivuxolimab. Receptors originate from an adult with an advanced solid tumor such as melanoma, head and neck, liver or kidney cancer.

The chain carries TRBV6-6 and TRBJ1-1, with a weak D call TRBD1 (6 bases). The germline CDR1 and CDR2 sequences are MNHNY and SVGAGI (reference sequence). V was cut by 0 bases and J by 5 bases, with 13 bases left in between. The CDR3 spans 15 residues. The CDR3 DNA is TGTGCCAGCAGTTACTCAATCCAGGGGACGACTGAAGCTTTCTTT. Translation gives CASSYSIQGTTEAFF.

This sequence joins TRBV28 and TRBJ2-5, with TRBD1 matching over 12 bases. The CDR3 totals 15 residues. Germline lookup yields CDR1 MDHEN and CDR2 SYDVKM. V dropped 4 bases and J dropped 4; count of bases not matched to a gene: 4. In nucleotides, the CDR3 is TGTGCCAGCAGTTCCAGGGACAGGGGGCGAGAGACCCAGTACTTC. Protein: CASSSRDRGRETQYF.

This sequence joins TRBV10-2 and TRBJ2-3, with D hard to call. Germline values: CDR1 WSHSY, CDR2 SAAADI. V shed 2 bases and J shed 4 bases, with 4 bases lying between them. This CDR3 comprises 12 residues. CDR3 sequence (DNA): TGCGCCAGCAGTGAGAGGTCAGATACGCAGTATTTT. Residues: CASSERSDTQYF.

This clone was picked up a small number of times. The V and J genes are TRBV30 and TRBJ1-2; D unresolved. Germline CDR1 is GTSNPN and CDR2 is SVGIG (reference sequence). V lost 0 bases and J lost 6, with 14 bases in between. CDR3 length equals 14 residues. CDR3 loop: CAWSVQWGGNGYTF. The CDR3 bases are TGTGCCTGGAGTGTACAGTGGGGTGGTAATGGCTACACCTTC. The whole variable domain, remainder taken from reference TRBV30 and TRBJ1-2, is SQTIHQWPATLVQPVGSPLSLECTVEGTSNPNLYWYRQAAGRGLQLLFYSVGIGQISSEVPQNLSASRPQDRQFILSSKKLLLSDSGFYLCAWSVQWGGNGYTFGSGTRLTVV.

This rearrangement joins TRBV30 to TRBJ1-2; no firm D call. Trimming cost V 0 bases and J 8 bases, with 16 bases left between them. Germline V gene sequence: CDR1 GTSNPN, CDR2 SVGIG (reference sequence). CDR3 size: 14 residues. In DNA form, the CDR3 reads TGTGCCTGGAGTGTAAGGCCTCCCCTCGGGGGCTACACCTTC. This gives the protein CAWSVRPPLGGYTF.

The chain links TRBV4-2 to TRBJ2-1; TRBD2 might be the D (5 bases). V was trimmed by 1 base and J by 0 bases, leaving 10 bases between them. Per germline, CDR1 LGHNA and CDR2 YNFKEQ. The CDR3 has 16 amino acids. CDR3 residues: CASSQVTGSSYNEQFF. Written as DNA, the CDR3 is TGTGCCAGCAGCCAAGTTACGGGGAGCTCCTACAATGAGCAGTTCTTC.

About this clone: This same CDR3 is encoded by further DNA sequences in the sample. The chain carries TRBV11-1 and TRBJ2-5; a possible D gene is TRBD2 (6 bases). CDR1 and CDR2 (germline): SGHAT, FQDESV (reference sequence). The CDR3 consists of 13 residues. Trimming cost V 6 bases and J 4 bases, with 12 bases left between them. As DNA, the CDR3 is TGTGCCAGCAGTCTAGGGAGGACAGAGACCCAGTACTTC. As protein: CASSLGRTETQYF.

This chain connects TRBV7-2 to TRBJ2-2; 7 positions match TRBD2. This CDR3 is 14 amino acids long. Losses at the gene ends were 5 bases for V and 5 bases for J; bases not matched to a gene: 5. From germline, CDR1 is SGHTA and CDR2 FQGNSA. CDR3: CASSPAGGTGELFF. For the CDR3, the DNA is TGTGCCAGCAGCCCAGCCGGGGGGACCGGGGAGCTGTTTTTT.

This chain joins TRBV7-8 and TRBJ2-7, with D tentatively TRBD1 (5 bases). Germline CDR1 is SGHVS and CDR2 is FQNEAQ. CDR3 length: 12 residues. With 5 bases removed from V and 6 bases from J, the gap between germline ends came to 11 bases. The DNA for the CDR3 is TGTGCCAGCAGCCCTGACAGAGCCGAGCAGTACTTC. Its translation: CASSPDRAEQYF.

This rearrangement joins TRBV5-6 to TRBJ2-5; TRBD2 matches at 9 bases. V was clipped by 2 bases and J by 5 bases; unmatched bases: 13. Germline lookup yields CDR1 SGHDT and CDR2 YYEEEE. This CDR3 has 17 amino acids. The CDR3 protein is CASSFGDGGRAGETQYF. The DNA for the CDR3 is TGTGCCAGCAGCTTCGGGGACGGCGGGAGGGCAGGGGAGACCCAGTACTTC.

V gene TRBV19 combines with J gene TRBJ1-2; D is ambiguous. V gave up 5 bases and J gave up 4 bases, with 20 bases separating them. This CDR3 comprises 16 residues. CDR1 and CDR2 from the germline V gene are LNHDA and SQIVND (reference sequence). This CDR3 reads CASSAALSWSIYGYTF. DNA for the CDR3: TGTGCCAGTAGTGCCGCCCTTTCCTGGTCCATCTATGGCTACACCTTC.

V usage is TRBV11-3 and J usage is TRBJ2-1; the D is unclear. V lost 4 bases and J lost 7, with 14 bases in between. Per the germline V gene, CDR1 is SGHNT and CDR2 is YENEEA. The CDR3 totals 14 residues. The CDR3 DNA reads TGTGCCAGCAGCTCTTATTTTCCTCGGAATGAGCAGTTCTTC. Its translation is CASSSYFPRNEQFF. The whole variable domain, filled in from reference TRBV11-3 and TRBJ2-1, reads EAGVVQSPRYKIIEKKQPVAFWCNPISGHNTLYWYLQNLGQGPELLIRYENEEAVDDSQLPKDRFSAERLKGVDSTLKIQPAELGDSAVYLCASSSYFPRNEQFFGPGTRLTVL.

V gene TRBV5-1 combines with J gene TRBJ2-7; no firm D call. In germline, CDR1 is SGHRS, CDR2 YFSETQ. The CDR3 sequence is 14 residues long. The V end lost 0 bases, the J end lost 3 bases, and 10 bases lay between the germline ends. This CDR3 is CASSLVGSIYEQYF. The DNA for the CDR3 is TGCGCCAGCAGCTTGGTGGGCTCCATCTACGAGCAGTACTTC.